Below, 25 T cell receptor beta chains from the same sample are listed, as sequenced in a study of T cells in Graves' hyperthyroidism and ophthalmopathy. Researchers took RNA transcripts and amplified the TCR beta CDR3 regions from them. The HTBI set primed first-round TCR CDR3 RT-PCR. TCRdb independently ran MiXCR on the multiplex PCR reads; one entry per CDR3 protein. The data show roughly 500,000 distinct CDR3 sequences, 46% seen once. The sequenced sample consisted of peripheral blood or thyroid tissue (not recorded which). Receptor source: an adult woman with Graves' disease, either hyperthyroidism or ophthalmopathy (not recorded which).

This clonotype was detected a few times. The chain couples TRBV15 to TRBJ2-7; D gene unclear. Trimming pared 5 bases from V and 2 bases from J, leaving 7 bases between. Germline CDR1 reads LNHNV; CDR2 reads YYDKDF (reference sequence). This CDR3 has 12 residues. CDR3 region: CATSAGTYEQYF. The DNA of the CDR3 is TGTGCCACCAGCGCAGGAACCTACGAGCAGTACTTC.

The chain couples TRBV7-9 to TRBJ1-2; the D gene is possibly TRBD1 (6 bases). CDR3 size: 11 residues. Germline lookup yields CDR1 SEHNR and CDR2 FQNEAQ (reference sequence). Trimming removed 4 bases from V and 8 bases from J, with 8 bases in between. CDR3: CASSSGTGYTF. The DNA for the CDR3 is TGTGCCAGCAGCTCCGGGACAGGCTACACCTTC. Together with reference TRBV7-9 and TRBJ1-2, the CDR3 gives the full variable domain: DTGVSQNPRHKITKRGQNVTFRCDPISEHNRLYWYRQTLGQGPEFLTYFQNEAQLEKSRLLSDRFSAERPKGSFSTLEIQRTEQGDSAMYLCASSSGTGYTFGSGTRLTVV.

The table lists this clonotype with many counts. V gene TRBV19 combines with J gene TRBJ1-5; D remains unclear. With 5 bases removed from V and 5 bases from J, the gap between germline ends came to 10 bases. CDR3 length: 13 amino acids. Germline V lookup: CDR1 LNHDA, CDR2 SQIVND (reference sequence). As DNA, the CDR3 is TGTGCCAGTAGTGGCACAGCAGATCAGCCCCAGCATTTT. Translation: CASSGTADQPQHF.

Concerning this clonotype itself: The junction differs from germline at one of its ends, possibly a read error. The chain combines TRBV4-1 with TRBJ2-3, with D maybe TRBD2 (5 bases). CDR3 length equals 16 residues. From germline, CDR1 is MGHRA and CDR2 YSYEKL. CDR3 amino acids: CASGQGNGMTTDTQYF. In nucleotides, the CDR3 is TGCGCCAGCGGCCAAGGTAACGGGATGACCACAGATACGCAGTATTTT.

This clonotype was detected many times. The gene calls are TRBV7-2 and TRBJ1-4; D not resolved. This CDR3 spans 15 amino acids. Germline CDR1 SGHTA, CDR2 FQGNSA. Trimming removed 3 bases at V and 3 bases at J, with 11 bases between. The CDR3 nucleotides read TGTGCCAGCAGCTTGGGGTCGGGAGCTAATGAAAAACTGTTTTTT. This translates into CASSLGSGANEKLFF. Full variable domain (rest looked up from reference TRBV7-2 and TRBJ1-4): GAGVSQSPSNKVTEKGKDVELRCDPISGHTALYWYRQSLGQGLEFLIYFQGNSAPDKSGLPSDRFSAERTGGSVSTLTIQRTQQEDSAVYLCASSLGSGANEKLFFGSGTQLSVL.

At least ten counts were recorded for this clonotype. This sequence joins TRBV6-5 and TRBJ2-5, with 11 bases fitting TRBD2. Germline-derived CDR1 and CDR2 are MNHEY and SVGAGI. Trimming removed 6 bases from V and 5 bases from J; junction bases left unmatched: 8. CDR3 length equals 15 residues. The CDR3 nucleotides read TGTGCCAGCAGCCGATTAGCGGGAGGGCCCGAGACCCAGTACTTC. As protein: CASSRLAGGPETQYF.

This clonotype was counted many times. The chain joins TRBV20-1 to TRBJ2-2, with a possible D match to TRBD1 (6 bases). V was cut by 6 bases and J by 3 bases, with 14 bases left in between. Looked up from germline, CDR1 is DFQATT and CDR2 is SNEGSKA (reference sequence). The CDR3 runs 14 residues. CDR3 nucleotides: TGCAGTGCAAACAGGGCGATTGACACCGGGGAGCTGTTTTTT. Translating gives CSANRAIDTGELFF.

This clonotype turned up a few times. The V gene is TRBV10-2, the J gene TRBJ2-7; TRBD1 matches 9 bases. The junction had 1 base not matched to a gene; V was cut back by 8 bases and J by 5 bases. Germline V CDR1 and CDR2: WSHSY, SAAADI. This CDR3 region has 11 residues. The CDR3: CASRTGDEQYF. The DNA for the CDR3 is TGCGCCAGCCGGACAGGGGACGAGCAGTACTTC.

This clonotype was counted many times. The gene calls are TRBV29-1 and TRBJ1-1, with D possibly being TRBD1 (6 bases). The germline V gene has CDR1 SQVTM and CDR2 ANQGSEA. The CDR3 contains 12 residues. Trimming left V 6 bases short and J 0 bases short, with 8 bases between. The chain's CDR3 is CSVGQLNTEAFF. The CDR3 DNA sequence: TGCAGCGTGGGACAACTGAACACTGAAGCTTTCTTT.

This chain joins TRBV5-4 and TRBJ2-7; 7 positions agree with TRBD1. Germline lookup yields CDR1 SGHNT and CDR2 YYREEE (reference sequence). This CDR3 region has 15 residues. V was pared by 5 bases and J by 2 bases, with 10 bases of the junction left unmatched. The CDR3 sequence: CASREEGQVAYEQYF. For the CDR3, the DNA is TGTGCCAGCAGAGAGGAAGGACAGGTTGCCTACGAGCAGTACTTC.

At least ten counts were recorded for this clonotype. The chain is built from TRBV24-1 and TRBJ1-1; TRBD1 matches at 10 bases. Germline trimming cut 3 bases from V and 4 bases from J; bases unmatched to any gene: 4. Per the germline V gene, CDR1 is KGHDR and CDR2 is SFDVKD. The CDR3 spans 15 residues. DNA for the CDR3: TGTGCCACCAGTGATCCACGGACAGGGGGCACTGAAGCTTTCTTT. This sequence encodes CATSDPRTGGTEAFF.

This clonotype was detected ten times or more. This chain uses TRBV14 with TRBJ1-1, with TRBD1 as a possible D gene (6 bases). Germline loops: CDR1 SGHDN, CDR2 FVKESK. The V end lost 9 bases, the J end lost 4 bases, and 21 bases lay between the germline ends. There are 15 residues in the CDR3. For the CDR3, the DNA is TGTGCCAGAAACCCCCATACAGGGTCACCCACTGAAGCTTTCTTT. This gives the protein CARNPHTGSPTEAFF. The full variable domain, completed using reference TRBV14 and TRBJ1-1, is EAGVTQFPSHSVIEKGQTVTLRCDPISGHDNLYWYRRVMGKEIKFLLHFVKESKQDESGMPNNRFLAERTGGTYSTLKVQPAELEDSGVYFCARNPHTGSPTEAFFGQGTRLTVV.

The chain couples TRBV5-1 to TRBJ2-1; 8 bases are shared with TRBD2. The germline V gene has CDR1 SGHRS and CDR2 YFSETQ. The CDR3 has 16 residues. The V segment lost 2 bases and the J segment 0 bases; nucleotides outside the gene matches: 4. As DNA, the CDR3 is TGCGCCAGCAGCTTTACTAGCGGCCTCTCCTACAATGAGCAGTTCTTC. As protein: CASSFTSGLSYNEQFF.

The chain couples TRBV19 to TRBJ2-2; weak D call: TRBD1 (6 bases). Trimming cost V 4 bases and J 1 base, with 19 bases left between them. Germline values: CDR1 LNHDA, CDR2 SQIVND (reference sequence). The CDR3 contains 18 residues. In DNA form, the CDR3 reads TGTGCCAGTAGTAGACGACGCACAGGGCAGCAGAACACCGGGGAGCTGTTTTTT. Encoded protein: CASSRRRTGQQNTGELFF.

The chain is built from TRBV10-3 and TRBJ2-5; D assignment may be TRBD1 or TRBD2 (6 bases each). Trimming removed 6 bases from V and 1 base from J, with 21 bases in between. In germline, CDR1 is ENHRY, CDR2 SYGVKD. This CDR3 has 17 residues. The CDR3 nucleotides are TGTGCCATCAGAGACACTAGCAGCGTGACAGGCCAAGAGACCCAGTACTTC. Encoded protein: CAIRDTSSVTGQETQYF.

This clonotype was seen repeatedly, ten times or more. CDR3 region: CASTEGSGGGNTIYF. The CDR3, as DNA: TGTGCCAGCACCGAAGGTTCCGGAGGCGGAAACACCATATATTTT. This chain uses TRBV7-8 with TRBJ1-3; no clear D. The germline CDR1 and CDR2 sequences are SGHVS and FQNEAQ. CDR3 length: 15 residues. The V end lost 7 bases, the J end lost 4 bases, and 17 bases lay between the germline ends.

This clonotype has only one observation. This sequence joins TRBV7-9 and TRBJ1-2, with a tentative D call TRBD1 (5 bases). Germline CDR1 and CDR2: SEHNR and FQNEAQ (reference sequence). This CDR3 contains 17 residues. Trimming removed 1 base at V and 3 bases at J, with 18 bases between. This CDR3 reads CASSLVRGRPKDYGYTF. The DNA for the CDR3 is TGTGCCAGCAGCTTAGTTCGGGGCAGGCCCAAGGACTATGGCTACACCTTC. Together with reference TRBV7-9 and TRBJ1-2, the CDR3 gives the full variable domain: DTGVSQNPRHKITKRGQNVTFRCDPISEHNRLYWYRQTLGQGPEFLTYFQNEAQLEKSRLLSDRFSAERPKGSFSTLEIQRTEQGDSAMYLCASSLVRGRPKDYGYTFGSGTRLTVV.

This clonotype was seen many times. J is TRBJ2-2 and V is TRBV7-3; 7 bases align to TRBD2. The V segment lost 2 bases and the J segment 0 bases; nucleotides outside the gene matches: 0. This CDR3 region has 15 residues. Germline CDR1 reads SGHTA; CDR2 reads FQGTGA. Here the CDR3 reads CASSLAGANTGELFF. CDR3 nucleotide sequence: TGTGCCAGCAGCTTAGCGGGAGCGAACACCGGGGAGCTGTTTTTT. Together with reference TRBV7-3 and TRBJ2-2, the CDR3 gives the full variable domain: GAGVSQTPSNKVTEKGKYVELRCDPISGHTALYWYRQSLGQGPEFLIYFQGTGAADDSGLPNDRFFAVRPEGSVSTLKIQRTERGDSAVYLCASSLAGANTGELFFGEGSRLTVL.

This rearrangement joins TRBV5-4 to TRBJ2-5, with D unresolved. The V gene's germline CDR1 is SGHNT and CDR2 YYREEE (reference sequence). The CDR3 is 14 amino acids. V lost 2 bases, J lost 0 bases, and 8 bases lay in between. CDR3 DNA sequence: TGTGCCAGCAGCTTACGGGTGTACCAAGAGACCCAGTACTTC. It is translated as CASSLRVYQETQYF. The full variable domain, with the rest looked up from reference TRBV5-4 and TRBJ2-5, is ETGVTQSPTHLIKTRGQQVTLRCSSQSGHNTVSWYQQALGQGPQFIFQYYREEENGRGNFPPRFSGLQFPNYSSELNVNALELDDSALYLCASSLRVYQETQYFGPGTRLLVL.

This clonotype was counted a few times. The chain carries TRBV10-3 and TRBJ1-2; TRBD1 aligns across 9 bases. The CDR3 extends over 13 amino acids. Germline V gene data show CDR1 as ENHRY and CDR2 as SYGVKD. V lost 8 bases and J lost 5; bases outside the gene matches: 6. Here the CDR3 reads CAIGGTGLYGYTF. In DNA, the CDR3 is TGTGCCATCGGGGGGACAGGGTTATATGGCTACACCTTC.

In regard to this clonotype: One junction end does not reproduce the germline sequence, and a read error may be involved. The chain has TRBV6-5 and TRBJ1-4, with D maybe TRBD1 (6 bases). The CDR3 contains 16 residues. The germline V gene has CDR1 MNHEY and CDR2 SVGAGI. CDR3 region: CASRPRGGATNEKLFF. Here the CDR3 DNA reads TGTGCCAGCAGACCCCGGGGGGGGGCAACAAATGAAAAACTGTTTTTT.

This clonotype was seen at least ten times. The chain combines TRBV3-1 with TRBJ1-1; 7 nucleotides align to TRBD1. Trimming removed 1 base from V and 1 base from J; junction bases left unmatched: 3. The CDR3 is made up of 15 amino acids. In germline, CDR1 is LGHDT, CDR2 YNNKEL (reference sequence). DNA for the CDR3: TGTGCCAGCAGCCAAGTTGGGACAGCGAACACTGAAGCTTTCTTT. Amino acid sequence: CASSQVGTANTEAFF.

This clonotype was recorded a few times. The chain combines TRBV6-6 with TRBJ2-5; D is uncertain. The CDR3 contains 13 residues. Trimming took off 4 bases at V and 6 bases at J, with 12 bases between the two ends. The germline CDR1 and CDR2 sequences are MNHNY and SVGAGI (reference sequence). For the CDR3, the DNA is TGTGCCAGCAGTTCGAGGACGTGGAAGACCCAGTACTTC. Translated, it gives CASSSRTWKTQYF.

The CDR3 DNA is TGTGCCATCGGGGGGTTTAACTATGGCTACACCTTC. Its translation: CAIGGFNYGYTF. V and J are TRBV30 and TRBJ1-2; maybe TRBD1 (5 bases). Deletions cut 8 bases from V and 1 base from J, with 11 bases between. From germline, CDR1 is GTSNPN and CDR2 SVGIG (reference sequence). The CDR3 runs to 12 residues.

Comment on this clonotype: The CDR3 ends on some other residue instead of the conserved phenylalanine or tryptophan, so this is likely a read error. This CDR3 is CSASALAGFQETQYL. The CDR3, as DNA: TGCAGTGCTAGTGCGCTAGCGGGGTTCCAAGAGACCCAGTACCTC. This chain uses TRBV20-1 with TRBJ2-5; TRBD2 agrees at 9 bases. J was trimmed by 1 base and V by 3 bases; bases with no gene match: 6. CDR3 size: 15 residues. The V gene's germline CDR1 is DFQATT and CDR2 SNEGSKA (reference sequence).